The 6 T cell receptor beta chains below come from one sample, sequenced in a study of T cells in Graves' hyperthyroidism and ophthalmopathy. RNA transcripts yielded amplified TCR beta CDR3 regions. HTBI primers drove first-round RT-PCR of the TCR CDR3. TCRdb passed the multiplex PCR reads through MiXCR, listing each CDR3 protein once. The table records about 560,000 distinct CDR3 sequences, 16% of them present only once. Source material: blood. All receptors derive from a woman between 18 and 30 years old with Graves' hyperthyroidism.

This clonotype was seen at least ten times. J is TRBJ1-1 and V is TRBV7-8, with 7 positions matching TRBD1. Looked up from germline, CDR1 is SGHVS and CDR2 is FQNEAQ. There are 15 residues in the CDR3. V lost 6 bases and J lost 3; bases outside the gene matches: 10. The chain's CDR3 is CASSPLRGRDTEAFF. The CDR3, as DNA: TGTGCCAGCAGTCCCCTAAGGGGGCGAGACACTGAAGCTTTCTTT.

This clonotype came up many times. The rearrangement uses TRBV12-3 or TRBV12-4 and TRBJ2-3, with D perhaps being TRBD1 or TRBD2 (7 bases each). V shed 7 bases and J shed 6 bases, with 17 bases lying between them. This CDR3 region has 14 residues. CDR3 DNA sequence: TGTGCCAGCACCAGGGGGGAGGGCCGGGATACGCAGTATTTT. Protein sequence: CASTRGEGRDTQYF.

This clonotype was counted many times. In DNA, the CDR3 is TGTGCCAGCAGAGAGGGGTCCTACGAGCAGTACTTC. Protein product: CASREGSYEQYF. The chain recombines TRBV28 with TRBJ2-7, with D tentatively TRBD1 or TRBD2 (5 bases each). The CDR3 extends over 12 amino acids. The V and J ends lost 6 bases and 1 base respectively, with 7 bases between them. CDR1 MDHEN and CDR2 SYDVKM come from the germline V gene.

This clonotype was recorded at least ten times. The chain joins TRBV18 to TRBJ1-1, with D maybe TRBD1 (5 bases). CDR1 and CDR2 from the germline V gene are KGHSH and LQKENI. Between the trimmed V and J ends, which lost 0 bases and 10 bases, there was a span of 9 bases. The CDR3 totals 12 residues. The chain's CDR3 is CASSPPVGGAFF. The CDR3 nucleotides read TGTGCCAGCTCACCACCGGTTGGGGGAGCTTTCTTT.

This clonotype was counted ten times or more. CDR3: CSARAPGRAFSYEQYF. Written as DNA, the CDR3 is TGCAGTGCTAGAGCCCCCGGCAGGGCTTTCTCCTACGAGCAGTACTTC. V usage is TRBV20-1 and J usage is TRBJ2-7; perhaps TRBD1 as D (5 bases). Germline values: CDR1 DFQATT, CDR2 SNEGSKA (reference sequence). Trimming pared 1 base from V and 0 bases from J, leaving 16 bases between. The CDR3 is 16 residues long.

This clonotype was observed a few times. CDR3: CASRTGQSSNQPQHF. The CDR3 DNA sequence: TGTGCCAGCAGAACGGGACAGTCCAGCAATCAGCCCCAGCATTTT. This rearrangement joins TRBV6-5 to TRBJ1-5; 7 bases agree with TRBD1. The junction had 6 bases not matched to a gene; V was cut back by 6 bases and J by 1 base. The germline V gene has CDR1 MNHEY and CDR2 SVGAGI. CDR3 size: 15 residues.